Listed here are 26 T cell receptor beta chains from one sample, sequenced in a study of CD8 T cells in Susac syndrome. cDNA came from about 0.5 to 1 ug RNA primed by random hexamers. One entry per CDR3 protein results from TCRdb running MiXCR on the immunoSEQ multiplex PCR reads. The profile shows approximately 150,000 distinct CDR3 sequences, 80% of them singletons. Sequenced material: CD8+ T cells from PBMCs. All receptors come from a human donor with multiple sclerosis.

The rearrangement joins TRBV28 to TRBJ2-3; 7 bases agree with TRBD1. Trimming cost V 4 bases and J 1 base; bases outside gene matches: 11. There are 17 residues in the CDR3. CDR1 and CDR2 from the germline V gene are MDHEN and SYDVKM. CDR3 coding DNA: TGTGCCAGCAGTTATACGACAGAGGGGGCGCGCACAGATACGCAGTATTTT. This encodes CASSYTTEGARTDTQYF.

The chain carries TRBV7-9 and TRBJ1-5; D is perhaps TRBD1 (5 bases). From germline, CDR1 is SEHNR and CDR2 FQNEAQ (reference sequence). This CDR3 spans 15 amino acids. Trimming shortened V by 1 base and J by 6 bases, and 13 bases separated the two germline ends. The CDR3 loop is CASSLVGGAGQPQHF. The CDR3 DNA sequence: TGTGCCAGCAGCTTAGTGGGAGGGGCCGGTCAGCCCCAGCATTTT.

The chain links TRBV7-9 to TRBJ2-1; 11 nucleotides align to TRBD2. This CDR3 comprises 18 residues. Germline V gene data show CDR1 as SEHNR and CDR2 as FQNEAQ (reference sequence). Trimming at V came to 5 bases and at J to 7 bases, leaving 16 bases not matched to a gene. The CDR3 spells CASSITGSLAGGRNEQFF. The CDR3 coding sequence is TGTGCCAGCAGCATAACAGGGTCCTTAGCGGGAGGGAGGAATGAGCAGTTCTTC. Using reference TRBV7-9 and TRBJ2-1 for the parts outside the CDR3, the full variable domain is DTGVSQNPRHKITKRGQNVTFRCDPISEHNRLYWYRQTLGQGPEFLTYFQNEAQLEKSRLLSDRFSAERPKGSFSTLEIQRTEQGDSAMYLCASSITGSLAGGRNEQFFGPGTRLTVL.

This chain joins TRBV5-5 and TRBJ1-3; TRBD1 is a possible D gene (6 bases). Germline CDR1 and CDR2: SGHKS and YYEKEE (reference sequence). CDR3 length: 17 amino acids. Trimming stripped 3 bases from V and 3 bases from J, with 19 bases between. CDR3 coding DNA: TGTGCCAGCAGCTATCCGAATTACAGGGAGTTTGGAAACACCATATATTTT. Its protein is CASSYPNYREFGNTIYF.

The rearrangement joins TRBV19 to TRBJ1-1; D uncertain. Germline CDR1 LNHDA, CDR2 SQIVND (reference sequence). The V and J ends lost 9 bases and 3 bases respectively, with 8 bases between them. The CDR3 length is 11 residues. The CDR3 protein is CASNGYTEAFF. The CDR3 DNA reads TGTGCCAGCAACGGGTACACTGAAGCTTTCTTT.

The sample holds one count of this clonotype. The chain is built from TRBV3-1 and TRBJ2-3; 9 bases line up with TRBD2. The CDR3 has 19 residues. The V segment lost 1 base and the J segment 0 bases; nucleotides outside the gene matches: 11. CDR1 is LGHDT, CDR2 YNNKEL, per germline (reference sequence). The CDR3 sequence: CASSQVFEIAGESTDTQYF. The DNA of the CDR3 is TGTGCCAGCAGCCAAGTCTTCGAGATAGCGGGAGAGAGCACAGATACGCAGTATTTT.

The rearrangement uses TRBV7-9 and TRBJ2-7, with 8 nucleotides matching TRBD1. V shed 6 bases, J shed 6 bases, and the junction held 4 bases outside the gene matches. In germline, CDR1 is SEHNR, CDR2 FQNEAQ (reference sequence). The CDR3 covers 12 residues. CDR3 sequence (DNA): TGTGCCAGCAGTTTTCAGGGGGCCGAGCAGTACGTC. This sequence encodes CASSFQGAEQYV.

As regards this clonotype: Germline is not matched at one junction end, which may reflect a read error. CDR3 sequence: CASSLGPGKHGDF. The DNA for the CDR3 is TGTGCCAGCAGCTTGGGCCCCGGGAAGCACGGAGATTTT. This chain uses TRBV5-8 with TRBJ2-3, with D perhaps matching TRBD2 (5 bases). Germline V lookup: CDR1 SGHTS, CDR2 YDEGEE. The CDR3 is made up of 13 amino acids.

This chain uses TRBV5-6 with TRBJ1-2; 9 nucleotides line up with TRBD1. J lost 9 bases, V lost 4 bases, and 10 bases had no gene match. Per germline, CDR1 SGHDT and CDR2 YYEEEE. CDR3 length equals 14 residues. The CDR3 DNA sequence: TGTGCCAGCAGCCCAGAGGGACAGGGCATTCGCTACACCTTC. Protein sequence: CASSPEGQGIRYTF.

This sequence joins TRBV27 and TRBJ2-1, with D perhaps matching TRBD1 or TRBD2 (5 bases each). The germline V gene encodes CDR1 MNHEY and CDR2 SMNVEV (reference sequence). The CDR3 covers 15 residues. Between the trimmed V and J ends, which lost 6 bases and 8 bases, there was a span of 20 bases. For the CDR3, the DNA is TGTGCCAGCAGGCCGTTTAGGGGACGGGTAGATGAGCAGTTCTTC. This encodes CASRPFRGRVDEQFF.

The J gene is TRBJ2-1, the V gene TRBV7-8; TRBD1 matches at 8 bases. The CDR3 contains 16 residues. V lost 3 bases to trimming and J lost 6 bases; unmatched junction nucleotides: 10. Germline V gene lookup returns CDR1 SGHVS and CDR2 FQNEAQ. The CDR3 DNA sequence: TGTGCCAGCAGCTTCTGGGGGCAGGGGGCGTTCAATGAGCAGTTCTTC. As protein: CASSFWGQGAFNEQFF.

Here the CDR3 DNA reads TGTGCCAGCAGCGCCGGACGGGGTTACTACAATGAGCAGTTCTTC. Protein: CASSAGRGYYNEQFF. The chain couples TRBV9 to TRBJ2-1; possible D gene TRBD2, 5 bases. This CDR3 has 15 residues. The V gene's germline CDR1 is SGDLS and CDR2 YYNGEE. V shed 3 bases and J shed 3 bases, with 13 bases lying between them.

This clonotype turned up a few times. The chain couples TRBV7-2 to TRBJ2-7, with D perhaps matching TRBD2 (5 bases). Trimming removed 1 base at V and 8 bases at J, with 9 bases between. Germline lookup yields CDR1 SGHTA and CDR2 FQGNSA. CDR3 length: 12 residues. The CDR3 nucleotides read TGTGCCAGCAGCTTAGGCGGGTCGAAGCAGTACGTC. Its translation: CASSLGGSKQYV.

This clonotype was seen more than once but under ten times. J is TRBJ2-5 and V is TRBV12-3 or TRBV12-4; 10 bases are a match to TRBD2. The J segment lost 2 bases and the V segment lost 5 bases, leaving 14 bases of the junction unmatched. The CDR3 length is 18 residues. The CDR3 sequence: CASSRYLGLADNQETQYF. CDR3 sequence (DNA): TGTGCCAGCAGTCGATACCTCGGACTAGCGGACAATCAAGAGACCCAGTACTTC.

For the CDR3, the DNA is TGTGCCAGCAGCCGGGGACTAGCGGTCTACAATGAGCAGTTCTTC. This encodes CASSRGLAVYNEQFF. The chain carries TRBV3-1 and TRBJ2-1; TRBD2 matches at 11 bases. V lost 4 bases and J lost 3; bases outside the gene matches: 2. Germline V gene sequence: CDR1 LGHDT, CDR2 YNNKEL (reference sequence). The CDR3 extends over 15 amino acids.

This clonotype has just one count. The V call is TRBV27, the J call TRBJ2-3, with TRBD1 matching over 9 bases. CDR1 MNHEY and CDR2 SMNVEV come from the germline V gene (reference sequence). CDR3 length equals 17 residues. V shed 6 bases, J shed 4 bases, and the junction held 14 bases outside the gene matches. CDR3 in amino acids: CASSSKQGAPTPDTQYF. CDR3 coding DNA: TGTGCCAGCAGCTCTAAACAGGGGGCACCAACCCCAGATACGCAGTATTTT.

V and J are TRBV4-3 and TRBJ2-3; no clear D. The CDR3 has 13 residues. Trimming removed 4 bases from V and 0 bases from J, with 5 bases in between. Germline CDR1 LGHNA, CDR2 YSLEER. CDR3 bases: TGCGCCAGCAGCCCACAAAGCACAGATACGCAGTATTTT. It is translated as CASSPQSTDTQYF.

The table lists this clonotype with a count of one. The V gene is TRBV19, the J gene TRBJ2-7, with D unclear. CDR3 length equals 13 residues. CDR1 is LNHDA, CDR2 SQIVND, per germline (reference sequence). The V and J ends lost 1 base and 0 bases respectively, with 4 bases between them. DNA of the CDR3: TGTGCCAGTAGTATAGCGGACTCCTACGAGCAGTACGTC. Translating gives CASSIADSYEQYV.

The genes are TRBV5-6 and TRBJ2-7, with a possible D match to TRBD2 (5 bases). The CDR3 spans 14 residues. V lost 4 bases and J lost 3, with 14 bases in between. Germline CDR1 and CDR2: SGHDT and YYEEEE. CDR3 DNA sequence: TGTGCCAGCAGCCTCGGGAACAGCTTCTACGAGCAGTACTTC. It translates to CASSLGNSFYEQYF.

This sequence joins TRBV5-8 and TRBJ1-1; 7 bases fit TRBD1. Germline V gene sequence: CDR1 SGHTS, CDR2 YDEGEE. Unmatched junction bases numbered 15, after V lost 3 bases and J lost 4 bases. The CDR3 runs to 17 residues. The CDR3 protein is CASSWDSGGALTTEAFF. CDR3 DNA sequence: TGTGCCAGCAGCTGGGACAGTGGGGGAGCGTTAACCACTGAAGCTTTCTTT.

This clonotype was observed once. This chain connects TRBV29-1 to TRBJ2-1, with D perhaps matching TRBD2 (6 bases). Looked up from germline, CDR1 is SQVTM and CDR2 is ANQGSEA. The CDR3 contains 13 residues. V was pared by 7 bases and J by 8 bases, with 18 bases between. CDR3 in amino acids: CSGTGTPEDEQFF. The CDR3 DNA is TGCAGCGGCACCGGGACTCCAGAAGATGAGCAGTTCTTC.

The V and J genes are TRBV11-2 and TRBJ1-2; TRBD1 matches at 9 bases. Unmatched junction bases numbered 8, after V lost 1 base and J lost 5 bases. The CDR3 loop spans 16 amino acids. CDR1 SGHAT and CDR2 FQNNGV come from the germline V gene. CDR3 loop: CASSLGPDRGTYGYTF. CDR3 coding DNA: TGTGCCAGCAGCTTAGGCCCCGACAGGGGGACTTATGGCTACACCTTC.

CDR3: CASSPQRREGETQYF. The CDR3 region has the DNA TGTGCCAGCAGCCCCCAGCGCAGGGAGGGGGAGACCCAGTACTTC. The chain links TRBV7-9 to TRBJ2-5, with 7 bases that match TRBD2. Losses at the gene ends were 5 bases for V and 5 bases for J; bases not matched to a gene: 11. The length of the CDR3 is 15 residues. The V gene's germline CDR1 is SEHNR and CDR2 FQNEAQ (reference sequence).

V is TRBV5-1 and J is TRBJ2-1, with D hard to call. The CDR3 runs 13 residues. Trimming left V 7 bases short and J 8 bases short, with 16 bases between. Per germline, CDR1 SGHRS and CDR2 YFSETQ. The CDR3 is CASRAALYDEQFF. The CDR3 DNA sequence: TGCGCCAGCCGGGCCGCCTTGTATGATGAGCAGTTCTTC.

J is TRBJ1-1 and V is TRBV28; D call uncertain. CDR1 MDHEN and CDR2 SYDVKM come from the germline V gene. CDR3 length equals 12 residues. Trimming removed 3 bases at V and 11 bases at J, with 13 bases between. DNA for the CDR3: TGTGCCAGCAGTTTCGCTTCATTGCACGCTTTCTTT. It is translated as CASSFASLHAFF.

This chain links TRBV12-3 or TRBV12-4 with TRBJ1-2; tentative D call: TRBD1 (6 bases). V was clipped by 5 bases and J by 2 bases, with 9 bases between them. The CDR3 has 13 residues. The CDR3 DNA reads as TGTGCCAGCAGTGAGGGGGAGAACTATGGCTACACCTTC. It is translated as CASSEGENYGYTF.